This TCR beta chain was captured in a study of cytomegalovirus exposure and HLA in healthy donors. This clone came up a few times. The junction departs from germline at one end; a sequencing error may be responsible. Germline-derived CDR1 and CDR2 are SEHNR and FQNEAQ (reference sequence). The CDR3 runs to 12 residues. The primer mix had 60 Vbeta and 13 Jbeta primers. Only in-frame clones appear in the TCRdb table, and some are missing; sequencing was by immunoSEQ multiplex PCR. Among about 89,000 clones, approximately 63% were seen once, and the ten largest hold roughly 6.7%. The chain couples TRBV7-9 to TRBJ2-7, with TRBD1 matching over 7 bases. This receptor was taken from a woman aged 25 to 39 in good health and CMV-seronegative. The sequenced material came from PBMCs. This chain's CDR3 is CSSSRTGERQYF. CDR3 bases: TGTTCCAGCAGCCGTACAGGGGAAAGGCAGTACTTC.